This T cell receptor beta chain was recovered during a study of blood T cell repertoires in COVID-19. Across the study: Specimens from acute and convalescent COVID-19 originated in the United States, Italy and Spain. Sample material is recorded as cDNA or gDNA derived from T cells, B-cell-depleted T cells, or PBMCs.

Generated by immunoSEQ multiplex PCR, the TCRdb table keeps only in-frame clones and is missing some. This sample yields around 180,000 clones, of which less than 90% are seen a single time; 20% to 30% belongs to the top ten. This CDR3 contains 13 residues. From germline, CDR1 is LNHDA and CDR2 SQIVND (reference sequence). Deletions cut 1 base from V and 4 bases from J, with 7 bases between. The V and J genes are TRBV19 and TRBJ2-5; D might be TRBD2 (5 bases). This clonotype was sampled from a man aged 55 to 70 with acute or convalescent COVID-19. The sample consisted of peripheral blood. CDR3 sequence reads: CASSIGRGETQYF. CDR3 bases: TGTGCCAGTAGTATAGGACGGGGAGAGACCCAGTACTTC.